This TCR beta chain was captured in a study of T cell changes during pregnancy in multiple sclerosis. Produced via immunoSEQ multiplex PCR; TCRdb's table is partial and in-frame only. The sample consists of tens of thousands of clones, about 91% of them appearing once. CDR1 and CDR2 from the germline V gene are KGHSH and LQKENI. CDR3 length: 16 amino acids. J was trimmed by 7 bases and V by 6 bases; bases with no gene match: 10. This chain joins TRBV18 and TRBJ2-1; 12 bases align to TRBD2. The sequence came from a female donor in good health, enrolled as a control in a pregnancy study. The source was CD4+ T cells from peripheral blood mononuclear cells, collected in the third trimester of pregnancy. CDR3 sequence (DNA): TGTGCCAGCTCGGTCGGACTAGCGGGGATCGGGAATGAGCAGTTCTTC. Translating it yields CASSVGLAGIGNEQFF.